This is a list of T cell receptor beta chains from one sample in a study of cytomegalovirus exposure and HLA in healthy donors. Sequencing used immunoSEQ multiplex PCR; TCRdb keeps in-frame clones, though not all of them. The sample consists of 40,000 to 55,000 clones, 73% of them appearing once. Sequenced sample: PBMCs. Source of these receptors: a man between 18 and 29 years old in good health and CMV-seronegative. The CDR3 runs from the conserved cysteine through the conserved F or W. The D gene is left open where the match is weak. The size of a clone is reported for some rows only, either as once, few or many, or as a class for expanded clones.

>TRBV2|-|TRBJ1-5|-
CASSEDRAISNQPQHF
TGTGCCAGCAGTGAAGACAGGGCCATTAGCAATCAGCCCCAGCATTTT
>TRBV13|-|TRBJ2-2|-
CASSSGKNTGELFF
TGTGCCAGCAGCTCGGGGAAGAACACCGGGGAGCTGTTTTTT
>TRBV7-9|-|TRBJ1-1|-
CASSEQRSNTEAFF
TGTGCCAGCAGCGAGCAGAGGTCCAACACTGAAGCTTTCTTT
>TRBV5-6|-|TRBJ1-1|-
CASSLALEAFF
TGTGCCAGCAGCCTAGCCCTTGAAGCTTTCTTT
>TRBV29-1|-|TRBJ2-7|TRBD1
CSVTGQGIYEQYF
TGCAGCGTGACGGGACAGGGGATTTACGAGCAGTACTTC
>TRBV2|few|TRBJ1-2|TRBD1
CASSEEGARGYTF
TGTGCCAGCAGTGAAGAGGGGGCGCGGGGCTACACCTTC
>TRBV7-2|-|TRBJ1-2|-
CASSPQADSRGYTF
TGTGCCAGCAGCCCCCAGGCAGATAGTCGGGGCTACACCTTC
>TRBV5-1|-|TRBJ1-2|TRBD1
CASSLLGQHYYGYTF
TGCGCCAGCAGCCTACTGGGACAGCATTACTATGGCTACACCTTT
>TRBV7-2|-|TRBJ1-2|TRBD1
CASSAQGGGHGYTF
TGTGCCAGCAGCGCCCAGGGGGGCGGCCATGGCTACACCTTC
>TRBV10-1|-|TRBJ2-1|-
CASMAGNYNEQFF
TGCGCCAGCATGGCAGGGAATTACAATGAGCAGTTCTTC
>TRBV6-5|-|TRBJ1-4|-
CASSYRGERGEKLFF
TGTGCCAGCAGTTACCGCGGGGAAAGAGGGGAAAAACTGTTTTTT
>TRBV7-9|-|TRBJ2-7|TRBD2
CASSLTSGGAYEQYF
TGTGCCAGCAGCCTCACTAGCGGGGGTGCCTACGAGCAGTACTTC
>TRBV4-3|few|TRBJ2-2|-
CASSHNRGGGELFF
TGCGCCAGCAGCCATAACAGGGGAGGCGGGGAGCTGTTTTTT
>TRBV7-2|-|TRBJ1-5|-
CASSVEGNQPQHF
TGTGCCAGCAGCGTTGAGGGCAATCAGCCCCAGCATTTT
>TRBV29-1|-|TRBJ1-2|TRBD1
CSVRTGGSLGYTF
TGCAGCGTTAGGACAGGGGGCTCCCTTGGCTACACCTTC
>TRBV6-5|-|TRBJ2-3|TRBD2
CASSWIAGADTQYF
TGTGCCAGCAGTTGGATAGCGGGAGCAGATACGCAGTATTTT
>TRBV5-1|-|TRBJ1-1|-
CASSWGGRNTEAFF
TGCGCCAGCAGCTGGGGGGGGCGTAACACTGAAGCTTTCTTT
>TRBV4-3|-|TRBJ2-7|TRBD2
CASSRLAGGGYEQYF
TGCGCCAGCAGCCGGTTAGCGGGAGGAGGGTACGAGCAGTACTTC
>TRBV7-2|-|TRBJ2-7|TRBD2
CASSPTSREQYF
TGTGCCAGCAGCCCGACTAGCAGGGAGCAGTACTTC
>TRBV10-3|-|TRBJ1-2|-
CAISESMTGIGYTF
TGTGCCATCAGTGAGTCGATGACAGGTATTGGCTACACCTTC
>TRBV5-8|-|TRBJ2-7|-
CASSLRYEQYF
TGTGCCAGCAGCTTGCGCTACGAGCAGTACTTC
>TRBV30|-|TRBJ2-1|-
CAWSGQGGNEQFF
TGTGCCTGGAGCGGACAGGGAGGGAATGAGCAGTTCTTC
>TRBV29-1|-|TRBJ1-1|-
CSARHAGSAEAFF
TGCAGCGCCCGCCACGCAGGATCCGCTGAAGCTTTCTTT
>TRBV6-5|few|TRBJ1-2|TRBD1
CASGTQGAGYGYTF
TGTGCCAGCGGGACACAGGGGGCAGGCTATGGCTACACCTTC
>TRBV5-4|-|TRBJ2-1|TRBD2
CASSRGLAGGPTYNEQFF
TGTGCCAGCAGCCGGGGACTAGCGGGAGGGCCAACCTACAATGAGCAGTTCTTC
>TRBV11-2|-|TRBJ1-1|-
CASSVAVNTEAFF
TGTGCCAGCAGCGTGGCCGTGAACACTGAAGCTTTCTTT
>TRBV29-1|-|TRBJ2-7|TRBD1
CSAGTGGFVDEQYF
TGCAGCGCAGGGACAGGGGGGTTTGTCGACGAGCAGTACTTC
>TRBV10-3|-|TRBJ1-5|TRBD1
CAISYGQGANQPQHF
TGTGCCATCAGTTATGGACAGGGGGCAAATCAGCCCCAGCATTTT
>TRBV15|-|TRBJ2-7|TRBD1
CATSRGRGSPYEQYF
TGTGCCACCAGCAGAGGCAGGGGGAGCCCCTACGAGCAGTACTTC
>TRBV30|-|TRBJ2-1|-
CAWSSSRNEQFF
TGTGCCTGGAGTTCTAGCCGCAATGAGCAGTTCTTC
>TRBV6-4|-|TRBJ2-1|-
CASSEYTSTIDNEQFF
TGTGCCAGCAGTGAATATACTAGCACTATTGACAATGAGCAGTTCTTC
>TRBV5-1|-|TRBJ1-1|TRBD1
CASSLGQGDNTEAFF
TGCGCCAGCAGCTTGGGTCAGGGGGACAACACTGAAGCTTTCTTT
>TRBV28|few|TRBJ1-2|TRBD1
CASSLGDRNYGYTF
TGTGCCAGCAGTTTAGGGGACAGAAACTATGGCTACACCTTC
>TRBV30|-|TRBJ1-5|-
CAWSVQINQPQHF
TGTGCCTGGAGTGTCCAGATTAATCAGCCCCAGCATTTT
>TRBV6-5|few|TRBJ1-2|TRBD1
CASSPTGNYGYTF
TGTGCCAGCAGTCCGACAGGGAACTATGGCTACACCTTC
>TRBV7-2|-|TRBJ2-3|-
CASSLRTAPTDTQYF
TGTGCCAGCAGCTTAAGGACAGCTCCCACAGATACGCAGTATTTT
>TRBV7-2|-|TRBJ2-1|-
CASSLGLGTGQFF
TGTGCCAGCAGCTTAGGACTAGGTACGGGGCAGTTCTTC
>TRBV6-1|-|TRBJ1-5|TRBD1
CASSPGQGYNQPQHF
TGTGCCAGCAGCCCGGGACAGGGGTACAATCAGCCCCAGCATTTT
>TRBV15|-|TRBJ1-2|-
CATSPRERGVGGYTF
TGTGCCACCAGCCCCCGGGAGCGCGGGGTAGGGGGCTACACCTTC
>TRBV7-8|few|TRBJ2-7|TRBD1
CASSSTGSFREGQYF
TGTGCCAGCAGCTCGACAGGGAGTTTTCGTGAGGGGCAGTACTTC